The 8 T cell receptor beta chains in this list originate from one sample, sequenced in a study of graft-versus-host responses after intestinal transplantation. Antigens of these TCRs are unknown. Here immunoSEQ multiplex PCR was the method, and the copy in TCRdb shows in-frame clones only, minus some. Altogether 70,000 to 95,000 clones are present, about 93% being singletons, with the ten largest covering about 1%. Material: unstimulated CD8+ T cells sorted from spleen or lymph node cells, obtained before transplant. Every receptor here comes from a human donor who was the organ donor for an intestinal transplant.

The DNA for the CDR3 is TGTGCCAGCTCGCCCCCGGGTTTCCAAGAGACCCAGTACTTC. Protein sequence: CASSPPGFQETQYF. The chain couples TRBV18 to TRBJ2-5; D gene ambiguous. V dropped 6 bases and J dropped 1 base, with 12 bases sitting between them. Per germline, CDR1 KGHSH and CDR2 LQKENI. The CDR3 length is 14 residues.

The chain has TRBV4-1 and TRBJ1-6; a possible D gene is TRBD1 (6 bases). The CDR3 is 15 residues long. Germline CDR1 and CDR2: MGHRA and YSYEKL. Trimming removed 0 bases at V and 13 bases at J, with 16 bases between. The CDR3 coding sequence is TGCGCCAGCAGCCAAGATCTGATCGGCGGGGGCCCCCTCCACTTT. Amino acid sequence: CASSQDLIGGGPLHF.

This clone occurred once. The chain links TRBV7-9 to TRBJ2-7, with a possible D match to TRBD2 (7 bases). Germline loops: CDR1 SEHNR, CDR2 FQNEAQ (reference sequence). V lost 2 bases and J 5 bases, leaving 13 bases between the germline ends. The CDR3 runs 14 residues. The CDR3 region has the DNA TGTGCCAGCAGCTTATTGGGGGGGCCCGACGAGCAGTACTTC. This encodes CASSLLGGPDEQYF.

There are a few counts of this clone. CDR3 in DNA: TGTGCCAGCAGTGACTCTAGCGGGGGGGCCACAGATACGCAGTATTTT. Its translation is CASSDSSGGATDTQYF. The chain has TRBV6-4 and TRBJ2-3; 11 nucleotides match TRBD2. J gave up 2 bases and V 0 bases, and 1 base lay outside the gene matches. CDR1 is MRHNA, CDR2 SNTAGT, per germline. CDR3 length equals 16 residues.

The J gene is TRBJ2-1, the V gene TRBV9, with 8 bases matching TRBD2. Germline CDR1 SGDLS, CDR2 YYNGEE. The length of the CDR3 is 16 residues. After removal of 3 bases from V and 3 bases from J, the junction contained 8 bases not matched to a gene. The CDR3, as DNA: TGTGCCAGCAGCGCCGGAGCGGGAGCGAACTACAATGAGCAGTTCTTC. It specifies CASSAGAGANYNEQFF.

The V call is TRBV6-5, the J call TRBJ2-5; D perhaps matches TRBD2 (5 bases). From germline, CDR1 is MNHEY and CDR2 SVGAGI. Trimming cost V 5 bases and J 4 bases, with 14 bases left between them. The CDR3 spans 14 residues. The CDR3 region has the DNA TGTGCCAGCAGTGAGTTGACTACGATAGAGACCCAGTACTTC. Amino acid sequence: CASSELTTIETQYF.

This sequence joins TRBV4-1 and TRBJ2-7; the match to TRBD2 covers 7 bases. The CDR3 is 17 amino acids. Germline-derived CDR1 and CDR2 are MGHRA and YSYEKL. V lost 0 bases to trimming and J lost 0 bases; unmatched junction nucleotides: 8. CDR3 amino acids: CASSQEYRTRVSYEQYF. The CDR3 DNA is TGCGCCAGCAGCCAAGAATATAGGACTAGGGTCTCCTACGAGCAGTACTTC.

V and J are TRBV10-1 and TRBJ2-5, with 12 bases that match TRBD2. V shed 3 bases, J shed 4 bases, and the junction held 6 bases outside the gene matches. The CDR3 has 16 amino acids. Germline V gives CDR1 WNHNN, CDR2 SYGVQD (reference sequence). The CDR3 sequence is CASSEVPSGRVETQYF. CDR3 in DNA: TGCGCCAGCAGTGAAGTACCTAGCGGGAGGGTAGAGACCCAGTACTTC.